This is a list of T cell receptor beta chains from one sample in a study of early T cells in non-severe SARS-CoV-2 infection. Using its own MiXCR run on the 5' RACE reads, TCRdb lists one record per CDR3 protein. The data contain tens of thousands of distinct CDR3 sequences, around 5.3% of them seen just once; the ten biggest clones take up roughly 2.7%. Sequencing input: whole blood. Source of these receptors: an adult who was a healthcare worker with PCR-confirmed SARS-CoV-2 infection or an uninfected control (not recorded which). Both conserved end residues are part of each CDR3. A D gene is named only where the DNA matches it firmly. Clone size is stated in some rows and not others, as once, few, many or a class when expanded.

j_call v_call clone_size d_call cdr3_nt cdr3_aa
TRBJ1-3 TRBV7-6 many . TGTGCCAGCGGGACCGGATCTGCTGGAAACACCATATATTTT CASGTGSAGNTIYF
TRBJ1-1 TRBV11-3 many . TGTGCCACCCGAGGTCGACAGAGTAGGAGCGACACTGAAGCTTTCTTT CATRGRQSRSDTEAFF
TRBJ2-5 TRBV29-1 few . TGCAGCGCTGCGCCTGGCGGGACCCAGTACTTC CSAAPGGTQYF
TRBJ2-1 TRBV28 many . TGTGCTACTACCTGGCAGGGGGGGTACAATGAGCAGTTCTTC CATTWQGGYNEQFF
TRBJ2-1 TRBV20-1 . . TGCAGTGTATGGGACCCCAGTCACGATGAGCAGTTCTTC CSVWDPSHDEQFF
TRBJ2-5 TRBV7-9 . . TGTGCCAGCAGCTTCCGCCAGGGTGTAAGAGAAGAGACCCAGTACTTC CASSFRQGVREETQYF
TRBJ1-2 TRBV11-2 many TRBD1 TGTGCCAGCAGCTTAGGTAGTTTCCGGGACAGGGACGATCATGGCTACACCTTC CASSLGSFRDRDDHGYTF
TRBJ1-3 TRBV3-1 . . TGTGCCAGCAGCCATCGAGAGACCGCTTTTTCACCTTCTGGAAACACCATATATTTT CASSHRETAFSPSGNTIYF
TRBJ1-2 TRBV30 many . TGTGCCTGGACCACCCTCCGGGGAGGGGGTGATGGCTACACCTTC CAWTTLRGGGDGYTF
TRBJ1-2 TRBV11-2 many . TGTGCCAGCAGAGGTTCCAGAGCTAACTATGGCTACACCTTC CASRGSRANYGYTF
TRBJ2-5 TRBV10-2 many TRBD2 TGCGCCAGCAGTCCGCTAGCGGGAGGGGAGACCCAGTACTTC CASSPLAGGETQYF
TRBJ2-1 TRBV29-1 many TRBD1 TGCAGCGTGGGTAGACAGGGGAACTACAATGAGCAGTTCTTC CSVGRQGNYNEQFF
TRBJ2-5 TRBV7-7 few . TGTGCTAGCAGCTTCCTCGGCGGGGGCGGAGAGACCCAGTACTTC CASSFLGGGGETQYF
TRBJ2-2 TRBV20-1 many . TGCAGTGCCTTACAAGATACCGGGGAGCTGTTTTTT CSALQDTGELFF
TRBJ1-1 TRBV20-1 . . TGCAGTGCTCTAGCGGTGGGGAACACTGAAGCTTTCTTT CSALAVGNTEAFF
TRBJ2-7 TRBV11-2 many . TGTGCCAGCACCTTGGTCGGGGGCGAGCAGTACTTC CASTLVGGEQYF
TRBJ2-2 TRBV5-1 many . TGCGCCAGCAGCTTACCTCAGTCTTACGGGGAGCTGTTTTTT CASSLPQSYGELFF
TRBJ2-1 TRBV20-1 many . TGCAGTGCCCTTCGGGGGACGAACAATGAGCAGTTCTTC CSALRGTNNEQFF
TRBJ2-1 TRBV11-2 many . TGTGCCAGCACCCTGTGGTTAGATGATGAGCAGTTCTTC CASTLWLDDEQFF
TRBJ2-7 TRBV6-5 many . TGTGCCAGCAGCGGACAGGACTCGGAGGGGTCCTACGAGCAGTACTTC CASSGQDSEGSYEQYF
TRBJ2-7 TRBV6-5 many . TGTGCCAGCAGTGCCAACCCTGCGGAGTACGAGCAGTACTTC CASSANPAEYEQYF
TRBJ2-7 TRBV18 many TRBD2 TGTGCCAGCTCACCTGCGGGGGTAGCGGCCTCCTACGAGCAGTACTTC CASSPAGVAASYEQYF
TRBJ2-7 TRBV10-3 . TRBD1 TGTGCCATCAGACTCCAGACAGGGCGCGAGCAGTACTTC CAIRLQTGREQYF
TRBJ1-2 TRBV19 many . TGTGCCAGTAGTATTGGAGGAGGGTTAAGTAATGGCTACACCTTC CASSIGGGLSNGYTF
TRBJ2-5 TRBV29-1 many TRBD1 TGCAGCGTGACAGGGGGGGAGGAGACCCAGTACTTC CSVTGGEETQYF
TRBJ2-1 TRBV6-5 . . TGTGCCAGCAGTCCTGCCGGCTTTAATGAGCAGTTCTTC CASSPAGFNEQFF
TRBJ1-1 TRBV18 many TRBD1 TGTGCCAGCTCATCCCTACCCAACATCCGACCGGGACAGGGGACCCTACTGAACACTGAAGCTTTCTTT CASSSLPNIRPGQGTLLNTEAFF
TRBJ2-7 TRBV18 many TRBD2 TGTGCCAGCTCCTCTGGTAGCGGGAGTCTCAGCGAGCAGTACTTC CASSSGSGSLSEQYF
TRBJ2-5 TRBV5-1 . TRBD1 TGCGCCAGCAGCCTAGGACAGGGAAAACAAGAGACCCAGTACTTC CASSLGQGKQETQYF
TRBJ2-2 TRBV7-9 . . TGTGCCAGCAGTCTCTGGGGCGGGGAGGACACCGGGGAGCTGTTTTTT CASSLWGGEDTGELFF
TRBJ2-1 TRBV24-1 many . TGTGCCACCAGTGACGCCGCCACCCCGACTAGGAATGAGCAGTTCTTC CATSDAATPTRNEQFF
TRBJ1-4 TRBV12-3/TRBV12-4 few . TGTGCCAGCAGTTTACGCGCCAGCCAAGGGACTAATGAAAAACTGTTTTTT CASSLRASQGTNEKLFF
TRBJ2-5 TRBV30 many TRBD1 TGTGCTTACTCAGGGGGAGTGGAGACCCAGTACTTC CAYSGGVETQYF
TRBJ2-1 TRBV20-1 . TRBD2 TGCAGTGCTAGAGAGGGGACTATTTCCTACAATGAGCAGTTCTTC CSAREGTISYNEQFF
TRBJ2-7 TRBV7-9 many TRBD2 TGTGCCAGCAGCTTACGGCCTGAGGGACCGATGACTAGCGGGAGCATCGAGCAGTACTTC CASSLRPEGPMTSGSIEQYF